This T cell receptor (beta chain) was observed in a study of T cell clusters in autoimmune cytopenias. By frequency, this clonotype registers medium-sized (0.01 to 0.1%). Germline-derived CDR1 and CDR2 are LNHDA and SQIVND (reference sequence). This CDR3 has 17 residues. One tube held mixed TRB-A and TRB-B primer pools for touch-down PCR. From its re-call of the multiplex PCR reads, TCRdb lists each CDR3 protein once, without DNA. This listing includes around 7,000 distinct CDR3 sequences. Each sample's input was around 250 ng genomic DNA, some 38,000 genome equivalents. The same data also contributed to another study, on T cell repertoires in aging, cancer and after chemotherapy.

The sample taken for sequencing was peripheral blood. The rearrangement links TRBV19 to TRBJ2-2; the D gene TCRdb calls, TRBD1, cannot be checked with no DNA. The sequence was collected from a human donor in good health. CDR3 sequence reads: CASSIDPQGLKTGELFF.